This T cell receptor beta chain was captured by sequencing in a study of identical twins. TCRdb re-called the 5' RACE reads with MiXCR, one entry per CDR3 protein. The sample has roughly 1,500,000 distinct CDR3 sequences, more than 30% seen once. In its sample, this clonotype was seen many times. CDR1 is MGHDK, CDR2 SYGVNS, per germline. V lost 3 bases, J lost 10 bases, and 13 bases lay in between. The CDR3 spans 14 residues. The chain joins TRBV25-1 to TRBJ1-6; a weak D match, TRBD1 (5 bases). The TCR was taken from a newborn girl in good health. Material: cord blood. The CDR3 protein is CASSEMIWGSPLHF. The DNA for the CDR3 is TGTGCCAGCAGTGAGATGATTTGGGGCTCACCCCTCCACTTT.